What follows is one T cell receptor (beta chain) and its context. The data derive from a study of shared clonotypes between healthy human individuals. The germline V gene has CDR1 SGHRS and CDR2 YFSETQ. CDR3 length equals 16 residues. V gave up 0 bases and J gave up 3 bases; unmatched junction bases: 6. The table came from immunoSEQ multiplex PCR; TCRdb's copy has only in-frame clones and leaves some out. The repertoire holds under 550,000 clones, with around 96% as singletons. V gene TRBV5-1 combines with J gene TRBJ2-3; 8 bases fit TRBD2. The sequenced sample consisted of naive CD4+ T cells sorted from blood. Subset given: CD45RA+ positively selected. The receptor comes from a woman in her twenties or thirties in good health. In DNA, the CDR3 is TGCGCCAGCAGCTTGGCTCCGGGAGGGGGAACAGATACGCAGTATTTT. This gives the protein CASSLAPGGGTDTQYF.